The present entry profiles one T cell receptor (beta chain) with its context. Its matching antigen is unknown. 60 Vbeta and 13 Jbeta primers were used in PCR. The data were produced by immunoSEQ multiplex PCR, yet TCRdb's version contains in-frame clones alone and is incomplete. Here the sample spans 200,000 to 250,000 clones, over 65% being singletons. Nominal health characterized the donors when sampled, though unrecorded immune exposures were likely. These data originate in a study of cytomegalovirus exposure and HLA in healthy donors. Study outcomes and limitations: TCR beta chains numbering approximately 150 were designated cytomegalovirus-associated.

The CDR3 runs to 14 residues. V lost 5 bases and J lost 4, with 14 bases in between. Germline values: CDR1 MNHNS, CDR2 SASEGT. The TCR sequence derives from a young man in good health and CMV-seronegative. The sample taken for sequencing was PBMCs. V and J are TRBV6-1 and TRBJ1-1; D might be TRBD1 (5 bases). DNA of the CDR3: TGTGCCAGCAGTCCTCAGGGTCTACGCACTGAAGCTTTCTTT. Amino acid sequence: CASSPQGLRTEAFF.